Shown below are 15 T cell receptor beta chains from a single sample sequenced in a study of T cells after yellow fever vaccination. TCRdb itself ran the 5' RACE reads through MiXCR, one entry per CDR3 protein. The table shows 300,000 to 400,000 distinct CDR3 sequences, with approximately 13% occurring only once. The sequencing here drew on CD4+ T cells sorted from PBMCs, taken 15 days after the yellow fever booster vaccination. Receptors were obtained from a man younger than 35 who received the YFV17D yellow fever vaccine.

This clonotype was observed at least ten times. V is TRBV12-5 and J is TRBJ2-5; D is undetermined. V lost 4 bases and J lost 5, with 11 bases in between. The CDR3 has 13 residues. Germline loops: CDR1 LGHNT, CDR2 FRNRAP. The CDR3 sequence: CASGSWTTETQYF. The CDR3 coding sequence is TGTGCTAGTGGTTCCTGGACGACGGAGACCCAGTACTTC.

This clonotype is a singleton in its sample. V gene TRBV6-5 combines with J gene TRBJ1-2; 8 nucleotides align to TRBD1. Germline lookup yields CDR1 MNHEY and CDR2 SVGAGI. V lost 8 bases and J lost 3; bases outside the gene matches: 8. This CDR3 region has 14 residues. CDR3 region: CASRRQGRHYGYTF. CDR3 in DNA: TGTGCCAGCCGTCGACAGGGGCGACACTATGGCTACACCTTC.

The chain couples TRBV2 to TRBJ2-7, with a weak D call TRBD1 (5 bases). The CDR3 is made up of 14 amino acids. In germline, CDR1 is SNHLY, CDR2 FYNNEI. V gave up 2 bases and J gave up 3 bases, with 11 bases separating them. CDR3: CASSEQGQGYEQYF. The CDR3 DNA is TGTGCCAGCAGTGAACAGGGTCAGGGCTACGAGCAGTACTTC.

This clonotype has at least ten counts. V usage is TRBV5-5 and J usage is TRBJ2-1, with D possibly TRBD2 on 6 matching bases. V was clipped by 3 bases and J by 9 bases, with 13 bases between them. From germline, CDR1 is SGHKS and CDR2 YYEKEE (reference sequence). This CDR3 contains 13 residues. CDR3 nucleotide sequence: TGTGCCAGCAGCTCAGTGGGGGACTTTGAGCAGTTCTTC. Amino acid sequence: CASSSVGDFEQFF.

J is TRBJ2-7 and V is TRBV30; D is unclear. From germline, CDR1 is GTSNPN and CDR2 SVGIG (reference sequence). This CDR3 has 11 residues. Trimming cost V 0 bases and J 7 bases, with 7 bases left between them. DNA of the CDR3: TGTGCCTGGAGTGTATGGGCAGAGCAGTACTTC. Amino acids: CAWSVWAEQYF.

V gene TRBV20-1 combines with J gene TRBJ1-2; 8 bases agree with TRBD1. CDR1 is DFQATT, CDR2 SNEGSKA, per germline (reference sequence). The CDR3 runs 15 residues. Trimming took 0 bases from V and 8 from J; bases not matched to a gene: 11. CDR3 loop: CSARDPLTGEKGYTF. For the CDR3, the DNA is TGCAGTGCTAGAGATCCCTTGACAGGGGAGAAGGGCTACACCTTC.

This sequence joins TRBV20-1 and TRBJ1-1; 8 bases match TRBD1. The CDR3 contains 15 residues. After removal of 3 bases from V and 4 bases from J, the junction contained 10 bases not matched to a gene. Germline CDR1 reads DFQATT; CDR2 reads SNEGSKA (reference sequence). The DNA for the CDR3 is TGCAGTGCTAGGGACAGTGGACAGGGAGGCACTGAAGCTTTCTTT. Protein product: CSARDSGQGGTEAFF.

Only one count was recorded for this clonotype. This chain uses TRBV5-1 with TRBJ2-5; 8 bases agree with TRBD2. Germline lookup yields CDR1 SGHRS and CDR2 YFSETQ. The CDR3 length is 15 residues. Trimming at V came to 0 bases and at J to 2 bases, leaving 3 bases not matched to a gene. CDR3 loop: CASSLESSGQETQYF. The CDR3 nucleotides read TGCGCCAGCAGCTTGGAGTCTAGCGGGCAAGAGACCCAGTACTTC.

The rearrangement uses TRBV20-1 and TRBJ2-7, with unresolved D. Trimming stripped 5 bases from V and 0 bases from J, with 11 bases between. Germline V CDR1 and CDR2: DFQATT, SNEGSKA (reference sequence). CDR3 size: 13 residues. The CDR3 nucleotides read TGCAGTGCTTCTACCGGCGGCTCCTACGAGCAGTACGTC. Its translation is CSASTGGSYEQYV.

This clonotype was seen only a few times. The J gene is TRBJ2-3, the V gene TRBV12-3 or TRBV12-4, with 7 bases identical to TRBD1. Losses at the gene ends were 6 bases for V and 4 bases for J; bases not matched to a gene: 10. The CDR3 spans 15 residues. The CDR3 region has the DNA TGTGCCAGCAGCCCCCGGGACAGAGTCTCAGATACGCAGTATTTT. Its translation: CASSPRDRVSDTQYF.

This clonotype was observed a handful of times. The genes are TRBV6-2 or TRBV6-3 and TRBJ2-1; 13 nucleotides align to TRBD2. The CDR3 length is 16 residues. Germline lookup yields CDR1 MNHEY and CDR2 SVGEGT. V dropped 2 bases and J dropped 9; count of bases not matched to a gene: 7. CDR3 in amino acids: CASSYPTSGGAREQFF. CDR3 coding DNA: TGTGCCAGCAGTTACCCTACTAGCGGGGGGGCGCGTGAGCAGTTCTTC.

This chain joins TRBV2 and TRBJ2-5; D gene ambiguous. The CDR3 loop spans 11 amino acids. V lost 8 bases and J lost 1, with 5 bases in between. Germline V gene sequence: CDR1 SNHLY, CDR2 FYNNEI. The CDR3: CASAIQETQYF. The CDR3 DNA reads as TGTGCCAGCGCCATCCAAGAGACCCAGTACTTC.

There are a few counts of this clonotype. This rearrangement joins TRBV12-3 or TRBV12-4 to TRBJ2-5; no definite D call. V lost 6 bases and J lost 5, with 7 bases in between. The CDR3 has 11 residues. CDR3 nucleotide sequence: TGTGCCAGCAGCTTTAAGGAGACCCAGTACTTC. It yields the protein CASSFKETQYF.

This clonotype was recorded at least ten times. The CDR3 loop reads CSARKQGAGPTDTQYF. DNA of the CDR3: TGCAGTGCGAGGAAACAGGGGGCAGGGCCCACAGATACGCAGTATTTT. V usage is TRBV20-1 and J usage is TRBJ2-3, with 9 bases lining up with TRBD1. The CDR3 runs 16 residues. Germline V CDR1 and CDR2: DFQATT, SNEGSKA (reference sequence). With V trimmed by 6 bases and J by 2 bases, 12 bases remained unmatched.

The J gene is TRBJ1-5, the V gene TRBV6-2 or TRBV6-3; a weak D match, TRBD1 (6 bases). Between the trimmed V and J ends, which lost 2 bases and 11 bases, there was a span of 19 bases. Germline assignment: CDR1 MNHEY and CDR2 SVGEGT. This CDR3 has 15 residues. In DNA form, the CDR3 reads TGTGCCAGCAGTTACGCGACGGGGGCCAGAATGACCCAGCATTTT. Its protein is CASSYATGARMTQHF.